These T cell receptor beta chains were read from a single sample in a study of cytomegalovirus exposure and HLA in healthy donors. The repertoire was sequenced with immunoSEQ multiplex PCR; TCRdb's copy has only in-frame clones and lacks some. This listing includes about 160,000 clones. The material sequenced was PBMCs. The source of these receptors is a man aged 30 to 45 in good health and CMV-seronegative. Each CDR3 is given with its conserved first and last residue. Fields, in order: D gene, J gene, V gene, CDR3 DNA, CDR3 protein. D genes are given only for firm matches.

d_gene: .
j_gene: TRBJ2-1
v_gene: TRBV20-1
CDR3nt: TGCAGTGCTTCCAAGCGGGAGCAGTTCTTC
CDR3aa: CSASKREQFF

d_gene: TRBD1
j_gene: TRBJ1-1
v_gene: TRBV25-1
CDR3nt: TGTGCCAGCAGTCCTCGTGGAGGGGGCTTCACTGAAGCTTTCTTT
CDR3aa: CASSPRGGGFTEAFF

d_gene: .
j_gene: TRBJ1-1
v_gene: TRBV4-1
CDR3nt: TGCGCCAGCAGCGAGGGTATTGGGGAACCTTTCTTT
CDR3aa: CASSEGIGEPFF

d_gene: .
j_gene: TRBJ2-1
v_gene: TRBV6-1
CDR3nt: TGTGCCACCTGCGGCGGGAACTACAATGAGCAGTTCTTC
CDR3aa: CATCGGNYNEQFF

d_gene: TRBD2
j_gene: TRBJ2-1
v_gene: TRBV5-5
CDR3nt: TGTGCCAGCAGCCTCTCCGGGACTAGCGGGATCAGCGGTGAGCAGTTCTTC
CDR3aa: CASSLSGTSGISGEQFF

d_gene: .
j_gene: TRBJ2-7
v_gene: TRBV11-3
CDR3nt: TGTGCCAGCAGCTTAATGGGACTCCACTACGAGCAGTACTTC
CDR3aa: CASSLMGLHYEQYF

d_gene: .
j_gene: TRBJ2-7
v_gene: TRBV27
CDR3nt: TGTGCCAGCAGTTTTACGTGGGAGCATTTTCGGTACGAGCAGTACTTC
CDR3aa: CASSFTWEHFRYEQYF

d_gene: .
j_gene: TRBJ1-5
v_gene: TRBV7-2
CDR3nt: TGTGCCAGCAGTACAGTAAGCAATCAGCCCCAGCATTTT
CDR3aa: CASSTVSNQPQHF

d_gene: TRBD1
j_gene: TRBJ1-2
v_gene: TRBV6-6
CDR3nt: TGTGCCAGCAGTTACGACAGGGGGCAGGGCTACACCTTC
CDR3aa: CASSYDRGQGYTF

d_gene: TRBD1
j_gene: TRBJ1-1
v_gene: TRBV5-4
CDR3nt: TGTGCCAGCAGCAGGACAGGGGTAAACACTGAAGCTTTCTTT
CDR3aa: CASSRTGVNTEAFF

d_gene: TRBD2
j_gene: TRBJ2-3
v_gene: TRBV30
CDR3nt: TGTGCCTGGAGTGTACCGGGCGGGAGCTCAGATACGCAGTATTTT
CDR3aa: CAWSVPGGSSDTQYF

d_gene: TRBD1
j_gene: TRBJ2-3
v_gene: TRBV5-1
CDR3nt: TGCACCAGCTGCCGGGACAGGGATATCACAGATACGCAGTATTTT
CDR3aa: CTSCRDRDITDTQYF

d_gene: TRBD2
j_gene: TRBJ2-7
v_gene: TRBV9
CDR3nt: TGTGCCAGCAGCTCACTGGGACTAGCGGGAGGCGAGCAGTACTTC
CDR3aa: CASSSLGLAGGEQYF

d_gene: .
j_gene: TRBJ2-6
v_gene: TRBV19
CDR3nt: TGTGCCAGTAGGGCTCCGGGACAAACCTCTGGGGCCAACGTCCTGACTTTC
CDR3aa: CASRAPGQTSGANVLTF

d_gene: TRBD1
j_gene: TRBJ1-1
v_gene: TRBV27
CDR3nt: TGTGCCAGCAGTTTATGGTCAGGGGGAGTGGTGAACACTGAAGCTTTCTTT
CDR3aa: CASSLWSGGVVNTEAFF

d_gene: TRBD1
j_gene: TRBJ2-1
v_gene: TRBV5-8
CDR3nt: TGTGCCAGCAGCCGAGGACAGGGAAGAGGATATGAGCAGTTCTTC
CDR3aa: CASSRGQGRGYEQFF

d_gene: .
j_gene: TRBJ2-1
v_gene: TRBV2
CDR3nt: TGTGCCAGCAGGAACAGGGTCAATGAGCAGTTCTTC
CDR3aa: CASRNRVNEQFF

d_gene: .
j_gene: TRBJ2-7
v_gene: TRBV4-3
CDR3nt: TGCGCCAGCAGCCAAGAATCTTCTAGCCCGTTCAAGTACTTC
CDR3aa: CASSQESSSPFKYF

d_gene: .
j_gene: TRBJ1-1
v_gene: TRBV14
CDR3nt: TGTGCCAGCAGCCACCAATTTAGGGGCATCATGAACACTGAAGCTTTCTTT
CDR3aa: CASSHQFRGIMNTEAFF

d_gene: .
j_gene: TRBJ1-1
v_gene: TRBV5-1
CDR3nt: TGCGCCAGCAGCTTTCAGGCAGGGGACACTGAAGCTTTCTTT
CDR3aa: CASSFQAGDTEAFF

d_gene: TRBD1
j_gene: TRBJ1-4
v_gene: TRBV27
CDR3nt: TGTGCCAGCAGTCCGCAGGGGGCTGCTAATGAAAAACTGTTTTTT
CDR3aa: CASSPQGAANEKLFF

d_gene: TRBD1
j_gene: TRBJ1-5
v_gene: TRBV19
CDR3nt: TGTGCCAGTAGCTGGACAGGATTAAGCAATCAGCCCCAGCATTTT
CDR3aa: CASSWTGLSNQPQHF

d_gene: TRBD2
j_gene: TRBJ2-1
v_gene: TRBV7-2
CDR3nt: TGTGCCAGCAGTACGCCTAGCGGAAGGTACAATGAGCAGTTCTTC
CDR3aa: CASSTPSGRYNEQFF

d_gene: TRBD1
j_gene: TRBJ2-5
v_gene: TRBV2
CDR3nt: TGTGCCAGCCTCGGCGATGTCGGTCAGGGGGCAGGGACCCAGTACTTC
CDR3aa: CASLGDVGQGAGTQYF

d_gene: .
j_gene: TRBJ2-5
v_gene: TRBV5-4
CDR3nt: TGTGCCAGCAGCGATAAAAAGTCAGGGGAACCAAACCAAGAGACCCAGTACTTC
CDR3aa: CASSDKKSGEPNQETQYF

d_gene: TRBD2
j_gene: TRBJ2-3
v_gene: TRBV5-1
CDR3nt: TGCGCCAGCAGAAATGGACTAGTATCAGATACGCAGTATTTT
CDR3aa: CASRNGLVSDTQYF

d_gene: .
j_gene: TRBJ2-3
v_gene: TRBV29-1
CDR3nt: TGCAGCGTTCTACAGACGCGCGATACGCAGTATTTT
CDR3aa: CSVLQTRDTQYF

d_gene: .
j_gene: TRBJ2-7
v_gene: TRBV5-5
CDR3nt: TGTGCCAGCAGCTTAAGCCCCGACAGAGGCGAGCAGTACTTC
CDR3aa: CASSLSPDRGEQYF

d_gene: TRBD1
j_gene: TRBJ1-1
v_gene: TRBV7-7
CDR3nt: TGTGCCAGCAGCTTAGCGACCCAGAGGGGGCATGGAACTGAAGCTTTCTTT
CDR3aa: CASSLATQRGHGTEAFF

d_gene: TRBD1
j_gene: TRBJ1-2
v_gene: TRBV5-1
CDR3nt: TGCGCCAGCAGCTTACAGGGGAGCTATGGCTACACCTTC
CDR3aa: CASSLQGSYGYTF

d_gene: TRBD1
j_gene: TRBJ1-5
v_gene: TRBV6-5
CDR3nt: TGTGCCAGCAGTTTGGGACAGATGGTCCATCAGCCCCAGCATTTT
CDR3aa: CASSLGQMVHQPQHF

d_gene: .
j_gene: TRBJ2-3
v_gene: TRBV9
CDR3nt: TGTGCCAGCAGCGCCAGCGGAAAAGGCACAGATACGCAGTATTTT
CDR3aa: CASSASGKGTDTQYF

d_gene: TRBD2
j_gene: TRBJ2-1
v_gene: TRBV6-4
CDR3nt: TGTGCCAGCAGTGACTCCGGCGGGAGTTCCAATGAGCAGTTCTTC
CDR3aa: CASSDSGGSSNEQFF

d_gene: .
j_gene: TRBJ1-1
v_gene: TRBV28
CDR3nt: TGTGCCAGCAGTTCCCCCCCTTTAGGGGGGAACACTGAAGCTTTCTTT
CDR3aa: CASSSPPLGGNTEAFF

d_gene: .
j_gene: TRBJ1-4
v_gene: TRBV4-1
CDR3nt: TGCGCCAGCAGCCAAGAAATAACGGCACTAAATGAAAAACTGTTTTTT
CDR3aa: CASSQEITALNEKLFF

d_gene: .
j_gene: TRBJ2-1
v_gene: TRBV7-2
CDR3nt: TGTGCCAGCAGCTTAGAACGGGGCTCCTACAATGAGCAGTTCTTC
CDR3aa: CASSLERGSYNEQFF

d_gene: .
j_gene: TRBJ2-7
v_gene: TRBV28
CDR3nt: TGTGCCAGCAGTCGAGCGGGACAGGGAACTAGCGGAGGTGAGCAGTACTTC
CDR3aa: CASSRAGQGTSGGEQYF

d_gene: TRBD1
j_gene: TRBJ2-5
v_gene: TRBV7-3
CDR3nt: TGTGCCAGCAGCTTAAAGGGGAGGACAGGGGGCTCCTGGGAGACCCAGTACTTC
CDR3aa: CASSLKGRTGGSWETQYF

d_gene: TRBD2
j_gene: TRBJ2-2
v_gene: TRBV4-2
CDR3nt: TGTGCCAGCAGCCCCGGGGGGAGGGACACCGGGGAGCTGTTTTTT
CDR3aa: CASSPGGRDTGELFF

d_gene: .
j_gene: TRBJ1-2
v_gene: TRBV5-8
CDR3nt: TGTGCCAGCAGCTTGGGGGACATCCTTAGGTCGGTTAACTATGGCTACACCTTC
CDR3aa: CASSLGDILRSVNYGYTF

d_gene: TRBD2
j_gene: TRBJ2-7
v_gene: TRBV13
CDR3nt: TGTGCCAGCAGCCTGGGACTAGTTACCTCCGAGCAGTACTTC
CDR3aa: CASSLGLVTSEQYF

d_gene: .
j_gene: TRBJ2-2
v_gene: TRBV27
CDR3nt: TGTGCCAGCAGTCAGTTCTCCGGGGAGCTGTTTTTT
CDR3aa: CASSQFSGELFF

d_gene: TRBD1
j_gene: TRBJ1-2
v_gene: TRBV6-4
CDR3nt: TGTGCCAGCAGTGTTGGACAGGGGGCCTATGGCTACACCTTC
CDR3aa: CASSVGQGAYGYTF

d_gene: .
j_gene: TRBJ2-1
v_gene: TRBV29-1
CDR3nt: TGCAGCGTTGAACGCGGGTACGGCAATGAGCAGTTCTTC
CDR3aa: CSVERGYGNEQFF